Listed here are 23 T cell receptor beta chains from one sample, sequenced in a study of OX40 agonist ivuxolimab in advanced cancers. Libraries came from the immunoSEQ multiplex PCR assay. TCRdb stores this immuneACCESS table with in-frame sequences only. Part of the clones is absent; in the studies checked, under half of the shortfall reflects unresolved V genes, and no reason is known for the rest. The sample profile shows more than 45,000 clones; around nine tenths of them were found once. Under 10% of the sample rests with the top ten. The source material was CD4+ or CD8+ T cells sorted from blood, sampled in a trial of the OX40 agonist ivuxolimab. These receptors were taken from an adult with an advanced solid tumor such as melanoma, head and neck, liver or kidney cancer.

This clone appeared a few times. The gene calls are TRBV19 and TRBJ2-7, with 11 nucleotides matching TRBD2. In germline, CDR1 is LNHDA, CDR2 SQIVND (reference sequence). V lost 7 bases, J lost 2 bases, and 7 bases stayed unmatched. The CDR3 is 15 amino acids. CDR3 DNA sequence: TGTGCCAGTACCTCAGGGACTAGCGGAACCTACGAGCAGTACTTC. Translated, it gives CASTSGTSGTYEQYF.

The rearrangement uses TRBV5-6 and TRBJ2-1, with 9 bases that match TRBD1. V lost 4 bases, J lost 3 bases, and 11 bases stayed unmatched. The CDR3 runs 17 residues. CDR1 is SGHDT, CDR2 YYEEEE, per germline. The CDR3 here is CASSRRLRQGVYNEQFF. In nucleotides, the CDR3 is TGTGCCAGCAGCCGTAGACTTAGACAGGGGGTCTACAATGAGCAGTTCTTC.

The chain carries TRBV2 and TRBJ1-4, with a tentative D call TRBD1 (5 bases). V was pared by 6 bases and J by 8 bases, with 10 bases between. CDR3 size: 12 residues. CDR1 and CDR2 from the germline V gene are SNHLY and FYNNEI. The CDR3 nucleotides are TGTGCCAGCAGCCAAGACAGAGAAAAACTGTTTTTT. Translated: CASSQDREKLFF.

J is TRBJ2-5 and V is TRBV28; TRBD1 aligns across 7 bases. The CDR3 length is 14 residues. The J segment lost 5 bases and the V segment lost 6 bases, leaving 9 bases of the junction unmatched. Germline values: CDR1 MDHEN, CDR2 SYDVKM. The CDR3 sequence: CASSRGQKRETQYF. The CDR3 coding sequence is TGTGCCAGCAGCCGGGGACAGAAGAGGGAGACCCAGTACTTC.

The chain carries TRBV7-9 and TRBJ2-7; TRBD2 aligns across 13 bases. The CDR3 length is 16 residues. CDR1 and CDR2 from the germline V gene are SEHNR and FQNEAQ (reference sequence). The trim removed 0 bases at V and 3 bases at J, leaving 2 bases unmatched. The chain's CDR3 is CASSLALAGGHYEQYF. Here the CDR3 DNA reads TGTGCCAGCAGCTTAGCACTAGCGGGAGGGCACTACGAGCAGTACTTC.

This sequence joins TRBV27 and TRBJ2-5, with D maybe TRBD2 (5 bases). V was clipped by 7 bases and J by 7 bases, with 19 bases between them. The CDR3 spans 14 residues. Germline CDR1 reads MNHEY; CDR2 reads SMNVEV (reference sequence). In DNA form, the CDR3 reads TGTGCCAGCAAATTCCTGGGTCCTCGGGGGACCCAGTACTTC. Its protein product is CASKFLGPRGTQYF.

The V gene is TRBV18, the J gene TRBJ2-7; D possibly uses TRBD1 or TRBD2 (5 bases each). Germline assignment: CDR1 KGHSH and CDR2 LQKENI. V dropped 2 bases and J dropped 4 bases, with 15 bases sitting between them. The CDR3 runs to 15 residues. The CDR3 DNA reads TGTGCCAGCTCACCAAACCGGGGACGGTCATACGAGCAGTACTTC. Translating gives CASSPNRGRSYEQYF.

The rearrangement uses TRBV18 and TRBJ2-1; 9 bases map to TRBD2. With V trimmed by 0 bases and J by 4 bases, 1 base remained unmatched. CDR3 length: 15 amino acids. Looked up from germline, CDR1 is KGHSH and CDR2 is LQKENI. In DNA form, the CDR3 reads TGTGCCAGCTCACCACCGACTAGCGGTTACAATGAGCAGTTCTTC. Its translation: CASSPPTSGYNEQFF.

J is TRBJ1-2 and V is TRBV7-2, with D unresolved. The CDR3 covers 13 residues. V gave up 5 bases and J gave up 7 bases, with 14 bases separating them. Germline-derived CDR1 and CDR2 are SGHTA and FQGNSA. Here the CDR3 reads CASSPQKTAGYTF. In nucleotides, the CDR3 is TGTGCCAGCAGCCCCCAGAAAACGGCTGGCTACACCTTC.

The chain carries TRBV28 and TRBJ1-2, with TRBD1 as a possible D gene (5 bases). With 7 bases removed from V and 4 bases from J, the gap between germline ends came to 13 bases. This CDR3 spans 13 amino acids. CDR1 is MDHEN and CDR2 is SYDVKM in the germline V gene. The chain's CDR3 is CASKQALSYGYTF. The CDR3 DNA reads as TGTGCCAGCAAACAGGCCTTATCCTATGGCTACACCTTC.

The V and J genes are TRBV27 and TRBJ2-3; TRBD2 matches 9 bases. V trimming: 9 bases; J trimming: 5 bases; junction bases outside the gene matches: 6. The germline CDR1 and CDR2 sequences are MNHEY and SMNVEV (reference sequence). The length of the CDR3 is 13 residues. The chain's CDR3 is CASSGRSRDTQYF. The CDR3 DNA reads as TGTGCCAGTAGCGGGAGAAGTAGAGATACGCAGTATTTT.

The chain joins TRBV7-2 to TRBJ2-1, with TRBD1 identical over 10 bases. The CDR3 spans 16 residues. V lost 1 base, J lost 4 bases, and 4 bases stayed unmatched. Germline CDR1 and CDR2: SGHTA and FQGNSA. CDR3 residues: CASSLEGTGVYNEQFF. The CDR3, as DNA: TGTGCCAGCAGCTTAGAAGGGACAGGGGTTTACAATGAGCAGTTCTTC.

The rearrangement links TRBV10-3 to TRBJ2-7; TRBD2 matches at 7 bases. The V gene end was trimmed by 3 bases and the J gene end by 2 bases; junction bases not matched to a gene: 7. Germline V gives CDR1 ENHRY, CDR2 SYGVKD. This CDR3 spans 15 amino acids. DNA of the CDR3: TGTGCCATCAGTGAATCCAGCGGGATAACCTACGAGCAGTACTTC. It is translated as CAISESSGITYEQYF.

This clone came up once. V is TRBV4-3 and J is TRBJ2-2; TRBD1 aligns across 10 bases. The ends lost 3 bases at V and 6 bases at J; junction bases unmatched: 10. The CDR3 runs to 17 residues. Germline loops: CDR1 LGHNA, CDR2 YSLEER. CDR3 nucleotides: TGCGCCAGCAGCCAGACCCTACCGGACAGGGGGTCCGGGGAGCTGTTTTTT. It specifies CASSQTLPDRGSGELFF.

The chain has TRBV30 and TRBJ1-2, with D maybe TRBD1 (6 bases). The CDR3 has 12 amino acids. Trimming removed 2 bases at V and 7 bases at J, with 11 bases between. Germline-derived CDR1 and CDR2 are GTSNPN and SVGIG (reference sequence). The CDR3 DNA sequence: TGTGCCTGGAGTCCTCAGGGGCCTGGCTACACCTTC. It translates to CAWSPQGPGYTF.

In this sample, this clone turned up once. The chain employs TRBV21-1 and TRBJ1-3. TRBV21-1 is a pseudogene locus. The CDR3 runs to 16 residues. DNA for the CDR3: TGTGCCAGCAGGACTCTTGTACAACACGCACGAAACACCATATATTTT. It specifies CASRTLVQHARNTIYF.

V is TRBV2 and J is TRBJ1-2, with 7 bases lining up with TRBD1. The ends lost 6 bases at V and 2 bases at J; junction bases unmatched: 6. Germline assignment: CDR1 SNHLY and CDR2 FYNNEI. The CDR3 contains 14 residues. CDR3 sequence (DNA): TGTGCCAGCAGCGTCGACAGGGCAAACTATGGCTACACCTTC. This codes for CASSVDRANYGYTF.

The chain joins TRBV6-1 to TRBJ2-7; D might be TRBD2 (6 bases). The germline V gene has CDR1 MNHNS and CDR2 SASEGT. Between the trimmed V and J ends, which lost 3 bases and 4 bases, there was a span of 16 bases. The CDR3 spans 15 residues. The CDR3 here is CASSDSRLTSYEQYF. DNA of the CDR3: TGTGCCAGCAGTGATTCCCGACTGACTAGTTACGAGCAGTACTTC.

The chain recombines TRBV7-3 with TRBJ2-3, with 10 bases fitting TRBD2. The V gene's germline CDR1 is SGHTA and CDR2 FQGTGA. V gave up 4 bases and J gave up 5 bases; unmatched junction bases: 9. The CDR3 is 16 residues long. The CDR3 is CASSYYSGTSEDTQYF. For the CDR3, the DNA is TGTGCCAGCAGCTATTATTCCGGGACTAGCGAAGATACGCAGTATTTT.

The CDR3 DNA follows: TGCAGCGTCCGACCTCCAGGGGCGATCGCCGAGCAGTACTTC. Its translation: CSVRPPGAIAEQYF. This chain connects TRBV29-1 to TRBJ2-7; D perhaps matches TRBD1 (6 bases). This CDR3 contains 14 residues. Germline assignment: CDR1 SQVTM and CDR2 ANQGSEA. Trimming stripped 6 bases from V and 6 bases from J, with 21 bases between.

V is TRBV2 and J is TRBJ2-1, with D maybe TRBD2 (5 bases). The CDR3 runs to 14 residues. Germline V CDR1 and CDR2: SNHLY, FYNNEI. The V end was cut by 3 bases, the J end by 6 bases, with 12 bases between. The CDR3 loop reads CASSDSHSVNEQFF. The CDR3 coding sequence is TGTGCCAGCAGTGACTCTCATAGCGTCAATGAGCAGTTCTTC.

V usage is TRBV5-5 and J usage is TRBJ1-5, with a tentative D call TRBD1 (6 bases). Germline V gene data show CDR1 as SGHKS and CDR2 as YYEKEE (reference sequence). V was shortened by 2 bases and J by 5 bases, with 14 bases between the two germline ends. The length of the CDR3 is 15 residues. The CDR3 nucleotides are TGTGCCAGCAGCTTCAGGGGAAGCGGGCATCAGCCCCAGCATTTT. Translated, it gives CASSFRGSGHQPQHF.

DNA for the CDR3: TGTGCCAGCAGCCTTAACAGACAGACTAACTATGGCTACACCTTC. This codes for CASSLNRQTNYGYTF. This chain connects TRBV5-4 to TRBJ1-2; tentatively, D is TRBD1 (5 bases). Trimming took off 4 bases at V and 0 bases at J, with 13 bases between the two ends. Germline assignment: CDR1 SGHNT and CDR2 YYREEE (reference sequence). This CDR3 has 15 residues.